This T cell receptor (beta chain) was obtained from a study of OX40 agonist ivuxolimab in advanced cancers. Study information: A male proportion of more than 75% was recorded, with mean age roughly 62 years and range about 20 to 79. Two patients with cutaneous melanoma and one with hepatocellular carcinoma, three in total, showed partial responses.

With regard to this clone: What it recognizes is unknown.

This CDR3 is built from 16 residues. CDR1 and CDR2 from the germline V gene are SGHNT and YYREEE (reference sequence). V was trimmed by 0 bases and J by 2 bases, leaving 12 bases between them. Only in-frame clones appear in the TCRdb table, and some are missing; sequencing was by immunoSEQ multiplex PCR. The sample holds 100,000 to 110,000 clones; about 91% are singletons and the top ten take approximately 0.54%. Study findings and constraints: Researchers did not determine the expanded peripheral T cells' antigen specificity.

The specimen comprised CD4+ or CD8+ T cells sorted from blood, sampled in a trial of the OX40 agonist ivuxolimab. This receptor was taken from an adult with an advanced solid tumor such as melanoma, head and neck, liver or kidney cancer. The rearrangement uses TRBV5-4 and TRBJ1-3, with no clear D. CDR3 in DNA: TGTGCCAGCAGCTTGGCGTCTTCCGATACTGGAAACACCATATATTTT. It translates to CASSLASSDTGNTIYF.